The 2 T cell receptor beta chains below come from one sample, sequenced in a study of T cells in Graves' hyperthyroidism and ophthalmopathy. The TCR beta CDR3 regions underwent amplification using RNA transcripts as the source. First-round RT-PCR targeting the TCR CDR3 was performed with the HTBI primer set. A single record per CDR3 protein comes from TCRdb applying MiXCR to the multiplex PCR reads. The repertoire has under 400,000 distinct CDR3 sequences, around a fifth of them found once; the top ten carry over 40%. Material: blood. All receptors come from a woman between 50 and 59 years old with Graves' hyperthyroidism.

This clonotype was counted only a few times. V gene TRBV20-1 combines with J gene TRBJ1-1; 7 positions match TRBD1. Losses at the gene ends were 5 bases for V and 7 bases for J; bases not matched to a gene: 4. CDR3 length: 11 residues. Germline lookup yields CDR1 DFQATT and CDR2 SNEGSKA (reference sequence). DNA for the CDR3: TGCAGTGCTGCCCGACAGGGTGAAGCTTTCTTT. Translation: CSAARQGEAFF.

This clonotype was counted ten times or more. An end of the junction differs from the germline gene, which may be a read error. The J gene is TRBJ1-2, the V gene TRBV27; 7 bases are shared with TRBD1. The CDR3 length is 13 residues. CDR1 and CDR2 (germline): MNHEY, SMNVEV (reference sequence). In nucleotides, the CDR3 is TGTGCCAGCAGTGGGGACAGACCCTATCGCTACACCTTC. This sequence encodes CASSGDRPYRYTF.